These T cell receptor beta chains were read from a single sample in a study of vaccination and CD4 T cells after COVID-19. Their antigen targets remain unknown. TCRdb processed the PCR reads anew with MiXCR; each CDR3 protein has one entry. The sample records about 25,000 distinct CDR3 sequences, around half being singletons. The material sequenced was CD4+ T cells from blood, cultured in vitro. The source of these receptors is a human donor who had recovered from COVID-19. Each CDR3 is given with its conserved first and last residue. A D gene is named only where the DNA matches it firmly. Clone size appears in some rows only: once, few, many, or a class for an expanded clone.

V gene	CDR3 length	D gene	clone size	J gene	CDR3 DNA	CDR3 protein
TRBV20-1	10	.	few	TRBJ1-1	TGCAGTGCTAGGCACACTGAAGCTTTCTTT	CSARHTEAFF
TRBV15	15	TRBD1	.	TRBJ2-4	TGTGCCACCAGCAAAGCCGGGACAGCAAAAAACATTCAGTACTTC	CATSKAGTAKNIQYF
TRBV24-1	12	.	few	TRBJ1-5	TGTGCCACCAGTCGGGGGAATCAGCCCCAGCATTTT	CATSRGNQPQHF
TRBV7-9	14	.	few	TRBJ1-1	TGTGCCAGCAGCTTAGTGGAGGGAACCACTGAAGCTTTCTTT	CASSLVEGTTEAFF
TRBV14	15	.	.	TRBJ2-3	TGTGCCAGCAGCGACGGGACACATAGCACAGATACGCAGTATTTT	CASSDGTHSTDTQYF
TRBV20-1	10	.	.	TRBJ1-5	TGCAGTGCTAGCAATCAGCCCCAGCATTTT	CSASNQPQHF
TRBV10-1	15	TRBD2	.	TRBJ2-1	TGCGCCAGCAGTGATCGTGCGGGGGGGACCAATGAGCAGTTCTTC	CASSDRAGGTNEQFF
TRBV20-1	15	TRBD2	few	TRBJ2-2	TGCAGTGCTAGAGACGGGAGGGATTACACCGGGGAGCTGTTTTTT	CSARDGRDYTGELFF
TRBV20-1	14	.	few	TRBJ2-3	TGCAGTGCTAGAGTCACCTCACTAGTTGGGGGGCAGTATTTT	CSARVTSLVGGQYF
TRBV5-1	14	.	.	TRBJ2-7	TGCGCCAGCAGCGACGGTCTGAGCTCCTACGAGCAGTACTTC	CASSDGLSSYEQYF
TRBV21-1	15	.	.	TRBJ1-2	TGTGCCAGCAGCACGTTGTTACATAGGTTTGGTGGCTACACCTTC	CASSTLLHRFGGYTF
TRBV29-1	14	.	.	TRBJ1-1	TGCAGCGTTGAGCCCCAACACACGAACACTGAAGCTTTCTTT	CSVEPQHTNTEAFF
TRBV20-1	15	TRBD1	few	TRBJ1-4	TGCAGTGCTACCCTGACAGGGGGATTTACCGAAAAACTGTTTTTT	CSATLTGGFTEKLFF
TRBV7-9	11	.	.	TRBJ1-1	TGTGCCAGCAGCTCTGGGGTTGAAGCTTTCTTT	CASSSGVEAFF
TRBV6-1	15	TRBD2	.	TRBJ2-3	TGTGCCAGCAGCCTAGCGGGTCGGACGACAGATACGCAGTATTTT	CASSLAGRTTDTQYF
TRBV6-5	15	.	few	TRBJ1-2	TGTGCCAGCAGTTACAAGAAGGCAGGGCCAGGGGGCTACACCTTC	CASSYKKAGPGGYTF
TRBV15	16	TRBD1	.	TRBJ2-3	TGTGCCACCAGCGGTGACAGGGGCACGATCAAAGATACGCAGTATTTT	CATSGDRGTIKDTQYF
TRBV6-5	15	.	few	TRBJ2-4	TGTGCCAGCAGTTACGGGGGCGGGGGCAAAAACATTCAGTACTTC	CASSYGGGGKNIQYF
TRBV11-2	15	.	.	TRBJ2-5	TGTGCCAGCAGCTTAGAGAGGGGACTGGTCGAGACCCAGTACTTC	CASSLERGLVETQYF
TRBV20-1	15	.	few	TRBJ1-6	TGCAGTGCTAGAGATACCAGCTCTTATAATTCACCCCTCCACTTT	CSARDTSSYNSPLHF
TRBV20-1	13	.	.	TRBJ2-3	TGCAGTGCTAGAATGGGGGCTGGAGATACGCAGTATTTT	CSARMGAGDTQYF
TRBV6-1	18	.	.	TRBJ1-5	TGTGCCAGCTCACGAAAAGGGGAAGGAGGGAATAGCAATCAGCCCCAGCATTTT	CASSRKGEGGNSNQPQHF
TRBV6-1	13	.	few	TRBJ2-2	TGTGCCACCATAACCCAGATCACCGGGGAGCTGTTTTTT	CATITQITGELFF
TRBV6-1	15	.	few	TRBJ1-1	TGTGCCAGCCAGTCTTTGGTAAACGGAGTGACTGAAGCTTTCTTT	CASQSLVNGVTEAFF
TRBV4-3	15	.	.	TRBJ2-3	TGCGCCAGCAGCCAAGTATACCTGAACACAGATACGCAGTATTTT	CASSQVYLNTDTQYF
TRBV19	16	TRBD1	.	TRBJ1-5	TGTGCCAGTAGTTTTTACAGGGGGCGGTCTAATCAGCCCCAGCATTTT	CASSFYRGRSNQPQHF
TRBV28	13	.	.	TRBJ2-7	TGTGCCAGCAGAGGGGTCGTCCCCTACGAGCAGTACTTC	CASRGVVPYEQYF
TRBV5-4	16	.	.	TRBJ2-3	TGTGCCAGCAGCCCAGAGGGGGGGGGGAGCACAGATACGCAGTATTTT	CASSPEGGGSTDTQYF
TRBV24-1	17	TRBD2	.	TRBJ2-3	TGTGCCACCAGTGATTTTGGGCGGGGGGGGTCCTGGGATACGCAGTATTTT	CATSDFGRGGSWDTQYF
TRBV19	13	.	.	TRBJ2-3	TGTGCCAGTAGTACCGGGACTCCGGAGACGCAGTATTTT	CASSTGTPETQYF
TRBV20-1	15	.	few	TRBJ1-6	TGCAGTGCTAGGGGCAGGGTTTCGGGGTATTCACCCCTCCACTTT	CSARGRVSGYSPLHF
TRBV20-1	16	TRBD2	few	TRBJ2-3	TGCAGTGCTAGAGATCCCCGGACTAGCGGGAAAAATACGCAGTATTTT	CSARDPRTSGKNTQYF
TRBV19	16	.	.	TRBJ1-2	TGTGCCAGTAGTATATATGCGTCGGGGGGAAGCTATGGCTACACCTTC	CASSIYASGGSYGYTF
TRBV19	16	.	.	TRBJ2-7	TGTGCCAGTAGTCCCCGGGGGCAGAGTAGCTCCTACGAGCAGTACTTC	CASSPRGQSSSYEQYF
TRBV21-1	14	.	few	TRBJ2-1	TGTGCCAGCATATGTTTGCGGGAGGGGGTTGAGCAGTTCTTC	CASICLREGVEQFF